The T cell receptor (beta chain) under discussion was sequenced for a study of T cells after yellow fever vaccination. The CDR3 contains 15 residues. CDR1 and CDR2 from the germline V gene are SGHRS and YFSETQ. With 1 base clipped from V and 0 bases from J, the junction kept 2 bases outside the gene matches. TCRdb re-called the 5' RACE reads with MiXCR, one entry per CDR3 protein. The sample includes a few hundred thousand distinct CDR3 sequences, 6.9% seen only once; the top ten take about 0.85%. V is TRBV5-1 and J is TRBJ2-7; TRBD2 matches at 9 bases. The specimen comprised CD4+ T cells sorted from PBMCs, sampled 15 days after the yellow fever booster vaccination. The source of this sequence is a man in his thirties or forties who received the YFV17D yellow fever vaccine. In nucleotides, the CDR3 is TGCGCCAGCAGCTTGCCAGCGGGAGGCTCCTACGAGCAGTACTTC. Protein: CASSLPAGGSYEQYF.